The 28 T cell receptor beta chains given below trace back to one sample, sequenced in a study of early T cells in non-severe SARS-CoV-2 infection. TCRdb reprocessed the 5' RACE reads with MiXCR, giving one entry per CDR3 protein. The profile covers roughly 99,000 distinct CDR3 sequences, with roughly 12% appearing a single time and 3.5% to 5% taken by the ten largest. The sample in question was whole blood, obtained at baseline. These receptors originate from an adult who was a healthcare worker with PCR-confirmed SARS-CoV-2 infection or an uninfected control (not recorded which).

This clonotype was detected a few times. The chain carries TRBV27 and TRBJ1-1; 8 bases match TRBD1. Germline V gives CDR1 MNHEY, CDR2 SMNVEV (reference sequence). The trim removed 4 bases at V and 3 bases at J, leaving 7 bases unmatched. CDR3 length equals 15 residues. CDR3 region: CASSSYRGKDTEAFF. The DNA for the CDR3 is TGTGCCAGCAGTTCTTACAGGGGGAAGGACACTGAAGCTTTCTTT.

This clonotype has only a few counts. This chain joins TRBV20-1 and TRBJ2-3; D is unclear. V dropped 6 bases and J dropped 6 bases, with 10 bases sitting between them. The germline V gene encodes CDR1 DFQATT and CDR2 SNEGSKA (reference sequence). The CDR3 length is 11 residues. CDR3 in amino acids: CSAPLGDTQYF. The CDR3 DNA follows: TGCAGTGCCCCTCTGGGGGATACGCAGTATTTT.

This rearrangement joins TRBV18 to TRBJ2-1, with D possibly matching TRBD2 (5 bases). There are 12 residues in the CDR3. The V end was cut by 2 bases, the J end by 8 bases, with 7 bases between. In germline, CDR1 is KGHSH, CDR2 LQKENI. The CDR3 DNA is TGTGCCAGCTCACCAGAGGGAGATGAGCAGTTCTTC. This translates into CASSPEGDEQFF.

This chain uses TRBV6-1 with TRBJ1-5; maybe TRBD1 (5 bases). Germline V gene data show CDR1 as MNHNS and CDR2 as SASEGT. V shed 1 base and J shed 2 bases, with 15 bases lying between them. The length of the CDR3 is 17 residues. The CDR3 loop is CASSEGVQGFGNQPQHF. The CDR3 nucleotides are TGTGCCAGCAGTGAAGGGGTCCAGGGATTCGGCAATCAGCCCCAGCATTTT.

This clonotype has just a few counts. V gene TRBV14 combines with J gene TRBJ2-7, with D hard to call. CDR1 and CDR2 from the germline V gene are SGHDN and FVKESK. The CDR3 has 12 residues. Trimming removed 3 bases from V and 3 bases from J, with 6 bases in between. The CDR3 loop is CASSQGNYEQYF. The CDR3 nucleotides are TGTGCCAGCAGCCAGGGAAACTACGAGCAGTACTTC.

The CDR3 region is CAIRNRLAAQETQYF. Written as DNA, the CDR3 is TGTGCCATCAGAAATAGACTAGCGGCCCAAGAGACCCAGTACTTC. The rearrangement links TRBV10-3 to TRBJ2-5; TRBD2 agrees at 9 bases. Germline V CDR1 and CDR2: ENHRY, SYGVKD. The CDR3 runs 15 residues. Trimming took 6 bases from V and 1 from J; bases not matched to a gene: 6.

This clonotype was seen a handful of times. The rearrangement uses TRBV5-1 and TRBJ2-1; D is possibly TRBD1 (6 bases). V was pared by 3 bases and J by 10 bases, with 8 bases between. The CDR3 totals 11 residues. Germline loops: CDR1 SGHRS, CDR2 YFSETQ. CDR3 in amino acids: CASSYRVEQFF. The CDR3 coding sequence is TGCGCCAGCAGCTACAGGGTAGAGCAGTTCTTC.

This clonotype was observed a handful of times. The chain recombines TRBV28 with TRBJ2-3; no clear D. Trimming shortened V by 7 bases and J by 1 base, and 15 bases separated the two germline ends. This CDR3 has 15 amino acids. CDR1 and CDR2 (germline): MDHEN, SYDVKM. The CDR3 DNA sequence: TGTGCCAGCACTCCTAGGTCACCCCGCACAGATACGCAGTATTTT. Amino acids: CASTPRSPRTDTQYF.

This clonotype was observed many times. The chain links TRBV7-2 to TRBJ2-1; 8 nucleotides align to TRBD2. The ends lost 3 bases at V and 1 base at J; junction bases unmatched: 2. The CDR3 spans 15 residues. Germline-derived CDR1 and CDR2 are SGHTA and FQGNSA. CDR3 in amino acids: CASSFTSGSYNEQFF. CDR3 nucleotides: TGTGCCAGCAGCTTCACTAGCGGTTCCTACAATGAGCAGTTCTTC.

The chain employs TRBV14 and TRBJ1-1, with D tentatively TRBD1 (6 bases). This CDR3 contains 13 residues. The V gene's germline CDR1 is SGHDN and CDR2 FVKESK. V dropped 1 base and J dropped 5 bases, with 8 bases sitting between them. As DNA, the CDR3 is TGTGCCAGCAGCCAAGGTCAGGGGACTGAAGCTTTCTTT. Protein sequence: CASSQGQGTEAFF.

This clonotype appeared a few times. DNA for the CDR3: TGTGCCAGCGGGAACAGGGGGCGCCAAGAGACCCAGTACTTC. Translation: CASGNRGRQETQYF. The chain joins TRBV27 to TRBJ2-5; 9 bases align to TRBD1. Per germline, CDR1 MNHEY and CDR2 SMNVEV (reference sequence). This CDR3 comprises 14 residues. V dropped 8 bases and J dropped 1; count of bases not matched to a gene: 5.

This clonotype was observed a few times. The chain is built from TRBV11-2 and TRBJ2-7, with D unresolved. Trimming removed 2 bases from V and 3 bases from J, with 11 bases in between. The CDR3 has 14 amino acids. Germline lookup yields CDR1 SGHAT and CDR2 FQNNGV. CDR3 sequence: CASSLISGHYEQYF. As DNA, the CDR3 is TGTGCCAGCAGCTTAATTTCGGGCCACTACGAGCAGTACTTC.

Many counts were recorded for this clonotype. This chain's CDR3 is CASSPGWRGPYNEQFF. The CDR3 DNA follows: TGTGCCAGCAGTCCAGGGTGGCGGGGGCCTTACAATGAGCAGTTCTTC. The chain carries TRBV12-3 or TRBV12-4 and TRBJ2-1; possible D gene TRBD2, 7 bases. The V end was cut by 5 bases, the J end by 4 bases, with 18 bases between. There are 16 residues in the CDR3.

This clonotype was detected ten times or more. This chain links TRBV18 with TRBJ1-4; no definite D call. Germline V lookup: CDR1 KGHSH, CDR2 LQKENI. This CDR3 is 14 amino acids long. Trimming removed 6 bases at V and 0 bases at J, with 8 bases between. The CDR3 here is CASSPGTTNEKLFF. The CDR3 nucleotides read TGTGCCAGCTCGCCGGGAACAACTAATGAAAAACTGTTTTTT.

This sequence joins TRBV20-1 and TRBJ2-7, with 8 nucleotides matching TRBD2. CDR1 DFQATT and CDR2 SNEGSKA come from the germline V gene (reference sequence). The CDR3 extends over 13 amino acids. J gave up 6 bases and V 2 bases, and 6 bases lay outside the gene matches. CDR3 DNA: TGCAGTGCTAGAAACTCGGGAGGGGGCGAGCAGTACTTC. This translates into CSARNSGGGEQYF.

The sample holds a few counts of this clonotype. The chain couples TRBV9 to TRBJ1-3; 9 nucleotides align to TRBD1. CDR3 length: 14 amino acids. The germline V gene has CDR1 SGDLS and CDR2 YYNGEE. Unmatched junction bases numbered 6, after V lost 3 bases and J lost 8 bases. The CDR3: CASSGTGGEYTIYF. The CDR3 DNA reads TGTGCCAGCAGCGGTACAGGGGGCGAATACACCATATATTTT.

As regards this clonotype: Just one base apart from a much larger clone, this may be a read error. The missing conserved phenylalanine or tryptophan at the end of this CDR3 makes a read error likely. The chain combines TRBV2 with TRBJ1-1; D remains unclear. CDR1 SNHLY and CDR2 FYNNEI come from the germline V gene. The germline V and J ends were trimmed by 9 bases and 0 bases, with 11 bases remaining between them. CDR3 length equals 13 residues. As DNA, the CDR3 is TGTGCCAGTGACACAGAGATGAACACTGAAGCTTTCCTT. Protein product: CASDTEMNTEAFL.

The rearrangement uses TRBV7-8 and TRBJ2-1; 8 positions agree with TRBD2. CDR1 and CDR2 from the germline V gene are SGHVS and FQNEAQ. Trimming at V came to 5 bases and at J to 1 base, leaving 13 bases not matched to a gene. The CDR3 runs 18 residues. CDR3 amino acids: CASSPQGRVAGSYNEQFF. CDR3 in DNA: TGTGCCAGCAGCCCCCAGGGGAGGGTAGCGGGGTCCTACAATGAGCAGTTCTTC.

The V gene is TRBV6-5, the J gene TRBJ2-5; 14 nucleotides line up with TRBD2. Germline-derived CDR1 and CDR2 are MNHEY and SVGAGI. V was clipped by 0 bases and J by 7 bases; unmatched bases: 4. The CDR3 sequence is 16 residues long. The chain's CDR3 is CASSYSKTSGRGTQYF. CDR3 in DNA: TGTGCCAGCAGTTACTCTAAGACTAGCGGGAGGGGGACCCAGTACTTC.

This clonotype was counted a few times. V gene TRBV12-3 or TRBV12-4 combines with J gene TRBJ2-1; no clear D gene. The CDR3 runs 12 residues. The V end lost 2 bases, the J end lost 8 bases, and 7 bases lay between the germline ends. In nucleotides, the CDR3 is TGTGCCAGCAGTTTATTGCGACATGAGCAGTTCTTC. Its translation is CASSLLRHEQFF.

The table lists this clonotype with many counts. The rearrangement uses TRBV7-2 and TRBJ2-7; TRBD1 matches 7 bases. Germline V CDR1 and CDR2: SGHTA, FQGNSA. The trim removed 0 bases at V and 6 bases at J, leaving 5 bases unmatched. The CDR3 totals 14 residues. As DNA, the CDR3 is TGTGCCAGCAGCTTAGCGGAGACAGGGACCGAGCAGTACTTC. It is translated as CASSLAETGTEQYF.

The sample holds a few counts of this clonotype. In nucleotides, the CDR3 is TGCGCCAGCAAGGGGAGGGGGCCTGCCGGGGAGCTGTTTTTT. Amino acids: CASKGRGPAGELFF. The chain joins TRBV5-1 to TRBJ2-2; D is perhaps TRBD1 or TRBD2 (7 bases each). Germline CDR1 SGHRS, CDR2 YFSETQ. Trimming stripped 6 bases from V and 6 bases from J, with 15 bases between. The CDR3 is made up of 14 amino acids.

There are a few counts of this clonotype. In DNA form, the CDR3 reads TGTGCCAGCAGCTTAGGAGAGACAGGGAGGCAGTTCTTC. Residues: CASSLGETGRQFF. The chain joins TRBV7-6 to TRBJ2-1; 7 nucleotides agree with TRBD1. J lost 12 bases, V lost 1 base, and 6 bases had no gene match. Per the germline V gene, CDR1 is SGHVS and CDR2 is FNYEAQ. CDR3 length: 13 residues.

The chain carries TRBV27 and TRBJ1-1, with D maybe TRBD1 (5 bases). V dropped 3 bases and J dropped 5 bases, with 13 bases sitting between them. Per germline, CDR1 MNHEY and CDR2 SMNVEV (reference sequence). The CDR3 extends over 14 amino acids. CDR3 DNA: TGTGCCAGCAGTTTCTCGCGGGGGGGAACTGAAGCTTTCTTT. Protein sequence: CASSFSRGGTEAFF.

This clonotype was detected ten times or more. V is TRBV5-1 and J is TRBJ2-7; 10 positions match TRBD2. After removal of 3 bases from V and 5 bases from J, the junction contained 11 bases not matched to a gene. This CDR3 has 16 residues. CDR1 SGHRS and CDR2 YFSETQ come from the germline V gene. The CDR3 is CASSSRGGLANHEQYF. The CDR3 DNA follows: TGCGCCAGCAGCTCGCGCGGGGGACTAGCGAACCACGAGCAGTACTTC.

V gene TRBV25-1 combines with J gene TRBJ2-7; D gene ambiguous. The germline CDR1 and CDR2 sequences are MGHDK and SYGVNS. CDR3 length: 11 residues. Trimming pared 4 bases from V and 1 base from J, leaving 2 bases between. CDR3 coding DNA: TGTGCCAGCAGTGGGTCCTACGAGCAGTACTTC. Its protein is CASSGSYEQYF.

This clonotype occurred a few times. V usage is TRBV20-1 and J usage is TRBJ2-7; 8 bases are shared with TRBD1. With 3 bases clipped from V and 5 bases from J, the junction kept 9 bases outside the gene matches. The CDR3 extends over 14 amino acids. The germline V gene has CDR1 DFQATT and CDR2 SNEGSKA (reference sequence). In DNA, the CDR3 is TGCAGTGCTAGGACAGGGGCTTTTTGGCACGAGCAGTACTTC. Translated: CSARTGAFWHEQYF.

This clonotype was detected many times. The V gene is TRBV29-1, the J gene TRBJ2-1; D remains ambiguous. The CDR3 totals 12 residues. CDR1 is SQVTM, CDR2 ANQGSEA, per germline. Trimming took 0 bases from V and 7 from J, leaving 7 bases between them. The CDR3 nucleotides are TGCAGCGTTGAAGATCGTAGGAATGAGCAGTTCTTC. Translation: CSVEDRRNEQFF.